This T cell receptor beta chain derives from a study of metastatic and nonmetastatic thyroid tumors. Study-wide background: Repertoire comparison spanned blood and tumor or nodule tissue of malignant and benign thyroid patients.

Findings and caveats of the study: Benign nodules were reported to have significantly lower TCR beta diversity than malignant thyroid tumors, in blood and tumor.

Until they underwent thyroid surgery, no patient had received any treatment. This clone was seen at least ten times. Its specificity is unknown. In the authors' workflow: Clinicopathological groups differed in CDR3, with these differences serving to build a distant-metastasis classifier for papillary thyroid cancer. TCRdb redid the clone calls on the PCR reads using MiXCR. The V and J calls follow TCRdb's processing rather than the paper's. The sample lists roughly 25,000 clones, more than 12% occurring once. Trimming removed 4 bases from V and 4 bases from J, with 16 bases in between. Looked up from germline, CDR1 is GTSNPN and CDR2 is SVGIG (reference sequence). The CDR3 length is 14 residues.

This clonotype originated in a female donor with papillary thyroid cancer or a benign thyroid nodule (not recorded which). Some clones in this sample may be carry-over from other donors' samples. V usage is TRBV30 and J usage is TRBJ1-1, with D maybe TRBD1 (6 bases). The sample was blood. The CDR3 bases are TGTGCCTGGATCTTCGGCGGGGGCTTCACTGAAGCTTTCTTT. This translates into CAWIFGGGFTEAFF.